One sample yielded the 11 T cell receptor beta chains listed below, sequenced in a study of STAT5B mutations in CD4+ large granular lymphocyte leukemia (dated 2022 in TCRdb). The method behind the library was the immunoSEQ multiplex PCR assay. TCRdb mirrors the immuneACCESS table, restricted to in-frame sequences. Some clones are absent from its copies; in checked studies, under half trace to an unresolved V gene, and the reason for the others is unknown. This sample holds tens of thousands of clones; about three quarters were observed only once. Around 0.65% of the sample is held by the ten biggest clonotypes. The sequencing sample was made of CD4+ T cells from blood buffy coats. The source of these receptors is a human donor in good health.

The chain employs TRBV19 and TRBJ1-1, with TRBD1 identical over 9 bases. V was clipped by 7 bases and J by 1 base; unmatched bases: 10. Per the germline V gene, CDR1 is LNHDA and CDR2 is SQIVND (reference sequence). The CDR3 consists of 16 residues. Here the CDR3 DNA reads TGTGCCAGTACGGGGGCACACAGGGGGCCGAACACTGAAGCTTTCTTT. It codes for CASTGAHRGPNTEAFF.

The chain combines TRBV18 with TRBJ2-7; D is possibly TRBD1 (5 bases). The CDR3 has 16 amino acids. The germline gives CDR1 KGHSH, CDR2 LQKENI. Trimming took off 1 base at V and 2 bases at J, with 15 bases between the two ends. This CDR3 is CASSPRITGETYEQYF. The CDR3 DNA is TGTGCCAGCTCACCACGTATCACAGGTGAAACCTACGAGCAGTACTTC.

This chain connects TRBV5-1 to TRBJ2-7; 12 bases align to TRBD2. The CDR3 is 16 amino acids. V was pared by 4 bases and J by 7 bases, with 12 bases of the junction left unmatched. CDR1 is SGHRS and CDR2 is YFSETQ in the germline V gene. The CDR3 sequence is CASSTVGTSGFGEQYF. CDR3 coding DNA: TGCGCCAGCAGCACGGTCGGGACTAGCGGGTTTGGGGAGCAGTACTTC.

V is TRBV18 and J is TRBJ1-4; D gene uncertain. The CDR3 extends over 11 amino acids. Trimming cost V 2 bases and J 14 bases, with 9 bases left between them. Germline CDR1 is KGHSH and CDR2 is LQKENI. The CDR3 sequence is CASSPGERLFF. As DNA, the CDR3 is TGTGCCAGCTCACCAGGGGAAAGGCTGTTTTTT.

The chain combines TRBV6-1 with TRBJ1-3; no clear D gene. V lost 6 bases and J lost 0, with 12 bases in between. This CDR3 has 15 residues. The V gene's germline CDR1 is MNHNS and CDR2 SASEGT. The CDR3 DNA is TGTGCCAGCAGCGAACCAGGAGGCTCTGGAAACACCATATATTTT. Residues: CASSEPGGSGNTIYF.

In this sample, this clone turned up once. The chain carries TRBV14 and TRBJ1-1, with D hard to call. The CDR3 has 13 amino acids. V dropped 6 bases and J dropped 2 bases, with 10 bases sitting between them. CDR1 and CDR2 (germline): SGHDN, FVKESK. The CDR3, as DNA: TGTGCCAGCAGTGTACAAGTAAACACTGAAGCTTTCTTT. This gives the protein CASSVQVNTEAFF.

This chain joins TRBV28 and TRBJ2-5; no reliable D call. This CDR3 has 11 residues. The ends were cut back, 7 bases at V and 5 bases at J, with 8 bases in the middle. Germline-derived CDR1 and CDR2 are MDHEN and SYDVKM. The CDR3 DNA follows: TGTGCCAGCACTCAGTATGAGACCCAGTACTTC. Protein sequence: CASTQYETQYF.

The chain uses TRBV27 and TRBJ2-2; no definite D call. Germline CDR1 and CDR2: MNHEY and SMNVEV (reference sequence). The CDR3 consists of 14 residues. V dropped 2 bases and J dropped 3 bases, with 7 bases sitting between them. This CDR3 reads CASSLKVYTGELFF. Written as DNA, the CDR3 is TGTGCCAGCAGTTTAAAGGTATACACCGGGGAGCTGTTTTTT.

This clone showed up just a few times. This chain links TRBV4-2 with TRBJ2-2; D not certain. The germline V gene encodes CDR1 LGHNA and CDR2 YNFKEQ. Trimming stripped 1 base from V and 4 bases from J, with 1 base between. This CDR3 is 12 amino acids long. The CDR3 reads CASSQGTGELFF. Written as DNA, the CDR3 is TGTGCCAGCAGCCAAGGCACCGGGGAGCTGTTTTTT.

This chain joins TRBV6-1 and TRBJ2-5; D remains unclear. This CDR3 contains 12 residues. The V and J ends lost 8 bases and 0 bases respectively, with 7 bases between them. The germline V gene encodes CDR1 MNHNS and CDR2 SASEGT. CDR3 in DNA: TGTGCCAGCCTGCGGAACCAAGAGACCCAGTACTTC. This encodes CASLRNQETQYF.

The J gene is TRBJ2-1, the V gene TRBV4-1; TRBD2 matches at 7 bases. V lost 0 bases to trimming and J lost 5 bases; unmatched junction nucleotides: 19. The CDR3 consists of 20 residues. Germline V gene data show CDR1 as MGHRA and CDR2 as YSYEKL. CDR3 nucleotides: TGCGCCAGCAGCCAAGATGGGTTGAGGGAACTAGCGACCTATCACAATGAGCAGTTCTTC. It encodes CASSQDGLRELATYHNEQFF.